This T cell receptor (beta chain) stems from a study of blood T cell repertoires in COVID-19. The assay was immunoSEQ multiplex PCR, and TCRdb's table has in-frame clones only and misses some. In the table there are about 64,000 clones, about nine tenths of which are singletons. The CDR3 length is 15 residues. V was clipped by 3 bases and J by 0 bases, with 11 bases between them. Germline V lookup: CDR1 SGHAT, CDR2 FQNNGV. Specimen: peripheral blood. The source is a human donor in a cohort sampled during active COVID-19. The chain has TRBV11-2 and TRBJ1-1, with D perhaps TRBD1 (5 bases). The DNA of the CDR3 is TGTGCCAGCAGCTTGACAGACGACATGAACACTGAAGCTTTCTTT. The encoded protein is CASSLTDDMNTEAFF. Full variable domain (remainder filled in from reference TRBV11-2 and TRBJ1-1): EAGVAQSPRYKIIEKRQSVAFWCNPISGHATLYWYQQILGQGPKLLIQFQNNGVVDDSQLPKDRFSAERLKGVDSTLKIQPAKLEDSAVYLCASSLTDDMNTEAFFGQGTRLTVV.